Listed here are 10 T cell receptor beta chains from one sample, sequenced in a study of T cell repertoires in cytomegalovirus infection. TCRdb passed the reads through MiXCR, listing each CDR3 protein once. The data contain about 890,000 distinct CDR3 sequences, roughly 31% of them singletons. The antigens of these receptors remain unknown. The sample here was cultured CD8+ T cells from PBMCs, taken from culture after CMV antigen stimulation. These receptors were taken from a human donor in good health (CMV status not recorded). Some clones in this sample may be carry-over from other donors' samples.

Only a few counts were recorded for this clonotype. The V call is TRBV12-3 or TRBV12-4, the J call TRBJ2-1; no clear D gene. Trimming left V 3 bases short and J 3 bases short, with 15 bases between. The CDR3 is 16 amino acids. The CDR3 sequence: CASSFGLDMDYNEQFF. DNA for the CDR3: TGTGCCAGCAGTTTCGGGCTCGACATGGACTACAATGAGCAGTTCTTC.

The rearrangement uses TRBV6-5 and TRBJ2-5, with D perhaps being TRBD1 or TRBD2 (6 bases each). The CDR3 length is 14 residues. V gave up 4 bases and J gave up 4 bases, with 13 bases separating them. Germline V CDR1 and CDR2: MNHEY, SVGAGI. The CDR3 DNA reads TGTGCCAGCAGTTCATGGGGGGCCCGAGAGACCCAGTACTTC. This translates into CASSSWGARETQYF.

There are a few counts of this clonotype. This chain links TRBV9 with TRBJ2-1; 8 bases agree with TRBD2. CDR3 size: 15 residues. J gave up 6 bases and V 0 bases, and 5 bases lay outside the gene matches. CDR1 is SGDLS and CDR2 is YYNGEE in the germline V gene. The CDR3 DNA reads as TGTGCCAGCAGCGTAGGGTCGGGGGGGCTCAATGAGCAGTTCTTC. This translates into CASSVGSGGLNEQFF. The full variable domain, rest sourced from reference TRBV9 and TRBJ2-1, is DSGVTQTPKHLITATGQRVTLRCSPRSGDLSVYWYQQSLDQGLQFLIQYYNGEERAKGNILERFSAQQFPDLHSELNLSSLELGDSALYFCASSVGSGGLNEQFFGPGTRLTVL.

The genes are TRBV6-5 and TRBJ1-1, with TRBD1 identical over 7 bases. Germline assignment: CDR1 MNHEY and CDR2 SVGAGI. After removal of 2 bases from V and 0 bases from J, the junction contained 6 bases not matched to a gene. The CDR3 is 16 residues long. CDR3 region: CASSYMDRRLNTEAFF. CDR3 DNA sequence: TGTGCCAGCAGTTACATGGACAGGAGATTGAACACTGAAGCTTTCTTT.

In its sample, this clonotype was seen once. This chain links TRBV5-1 with TRBJ2-7; D not certain. Germline loops: CDR1 SGHRS, CDR2 YFSETQ. V was trimmed by 0 bases and J by 2 bases, leaving 12 bases between them. The CDR3 is 15 amino acids. The CDR3 DNA follows: TGCGCCAGCAGCTTGGGTGAAGGTCGCACCTACGAGCAGTACTTC. Translation: CASSLGEGRTYEQYF.

V and J are TRBV7-9 and TRBJ2-1, with D possibly being TRBD1 or TRBD2 (6 bases each). This CDR3 spans 17 amino acids. Trimming removed 6 bases from V and 0 bases from J, with 18 bases in between. Germline loops: CDR1 SEHNR, CDR2 FQNEAQ (reference sequence). CDR3 sequence (DNA): TGTGCCAGCAGTCAAGATTGGGGGGCGAGCTCCTACAATGAGCAGTTCTTC. Its protein is CASSQDWGASSYNEQFF.

Only a few counts were recorded for this clonotype. V usage is TRBV4-1 and J usage is TRBJ1-6; 7 nucleotides line up with TRBD1. CDR1 and CDR2 (germline): MGHRA, YSYEKL. The CDR3 length is 15 residues. The trim removed 1 base at V and 10 bases at J, leaving 7 bases unmatched. CDR3 sequence: CASSQGDRDRSPLHF. The CDR3 DNA is TGCGCCAGCAGCCAAGGAGACAGGGATAGGTCACCCCTCCACTTT.

This clonotype was seen more than once but under ten times. The chain has TRBV19 and TRBJ1-5; D possibly corresponds to TRBD1 (5 bases). Germline assignment: CDR1 LNHDA and CDR2 SQIVND (reference sequence). The CDR3 is made up of 15 amino acids. V was trimmed by 6 bases and J by 4 bases, leaving 16 bases between them. Here the CDR3 reads CASSPLGTANQPQHF. The CDR3 nucleotides are TGTGCCAGTAGCCCCCTCGGGACGGCGAATCAGCCCCAGCATTTT.

The chain recombines TRBV7-9 with TRBJ1-4; D is undetermined. CDR1 is SEHNR, CDR2 FQNEAQ, per germline (reference sequence). The CDR3 contains 12 residues. Trimming took 6 bases from V and 10 from J, leaving 12 bases between them. In nucleotides, the CDR3 is TGTGCCAGCAGGTCTGGACTGGGAAAACTGTTTTTT. Its protein product is CASRSGLGKLFF. The whole variable domain, filled in from reference TRBV7-9 and TRBJ1-4, reads DTGVSQNPRHKITKRGQNVTFRCDPISEHNRLYWYRQTLGQGPEFLTYFQNEAQLEKSRLLSDRFSAERPKGSFSTLEIQRTEQGDSAMYLCASRSGLGKLFFGSGTQLSVL.

Only a few counts were recorded for this clonotype. In nucleotides, the CDR3 is TGCAGTGCTAGAGATCGGGCAGAAAGAGTCTACAATGAGCAGTTCTTC. Its protein product is CSARDRAERVYNEQFF. This rearrangement joins TRBV20-1 to TRBJ2-1; D gene ambiguous. Germline V gene lookup returns CDR1 DFQATT and CDR2 SNEGSKA (reference sequence). The CDR3 consists of 16 residues. Trimming cost V 0 bases and J 3 bases, with 15 bases left between them.